These T cell receptor beta chains were read from a single sample in a study of T-cell reconstitution after alpha-beta-depleted transplantation in children. TCRdb re-called the PCR reads through MiXCR, storing one row per CDR3 protein. The sample consists of roughly 100,000 distinct CDR3 sequences, approximately 6% of them appearing once. The sequencing here drew on PBMCs, mostly from graft donor cells, taken 60 days after TCRalphabeta/CD19-depleted stem cell transplant. Receptor source: a female patient aged 2 to 10 who had a stem cell transplant for Fanconi anemia, so the T cells may come from the graft donor. Each CDR3 is given with its conserved first and last residue. Fields, in order: D gene, J gene, clone size, V gene, CDR3 DNA, CDR3 protein. A D gene is named only where the DNA matches it firmly. Clone size, where shown, is once, few, many, or a class for clones that have expanded.

d_call: TRBD2; j_call: TRBJ2-1; clone_size: many; v_call: TRBV20-1; cdr3_nt: TGCAGTGCTAGGGGCGGGAGTTGGAATGAGCAGTTCTTC; cdr3_aa: CSARGGSWNEQFF
d_call: TRBD2; j_call: TRBJ2-3; clone_size: once; v_call: TRBV3-1; cdr3_nt: TGTACCAGCAGTTTCCCTCTTGGACTAGCGGGAGAGGCAGATACACAGTATTTT; cdr3_aa: CTSSFPLGLAGEADTQYF
d_call: NA; j_call: TRBJ2-2; clone_size: many; v_call: TRBV12-3/TRBV12-4; cdr3_nt: TGTGCCGCTGGATCCAACAACGCCGGGGAGCTGTTTTTT; cdr3_aa: CAAGSNNAGELFF
d_call: TRBD1; j_call: TRBJ2-7; clone_size: NA; v_call: TRBV28; cdr3_nt: TGTGCCAGCAGTTTTAGGGGGCCCGCCTACGAGCAGTACTTC; cdr3_aa: CASSFRGPAYEQYF
d_call: TRBD2; j_call: TRBJ2-5; clone_size: NA; v_call: TRBV25-1; cdr3_nt: TGTGCCAGCCAGACTAGCGGGAGGGTAGAGACCCAGTACTTC; cdr3_aa: CASQTSGRVETQYF
d_call: NA; j_call: TRBJ2-3; clone_size: many; v_call: TRBV7-3; cdr3_nt: TGTGCCAGCAGCTTGACTGGGCTAGCACATACGCAGTATTTT; cdr3_aa: CASSLTGLAHTQYF
d_call: NA; j_call: TRBJ2-5; clone_size: many; v_call: TRBV9; cdr3_nt: TGTGCCAGCAGCAAAGAAGGAGGGCTCCAAGAGACCCAGTACTTC; cdr3_aa: CASSKEGGLQETQYF
d_call: NA; j_call: TRBJ1-5; clone_size: many; v_call: TRBV5-1; cdr3_nt: TGCGCCAGCAGCTTGGATCCCCGGGGCCAGGGCGATGATCAGCCCCAGCATTTT; cdr3_aa: CASSLDPRGQGDDQPQHF
d_call: TRBD1; j_call: TRBJ2-2; clone_size: NA; v_call: TRBV7-9; cdr3_nt: TGTGCCAGCAGCTTACCGGGACAGGGGGCCTCCGGGGAGCTGTTTTTT; cdr3_aa: CASSLPGQGASGELFF
d_call: NA; j_call: TRBJ1-1; clone_size: NA; v_call: TRBV27; cdr3_nt: TGTGCCAGCAGTTTATCCGGGACGATCATGAACACTGAAGCTTTCTTT; cdr3_aa: CASSLSGTIMNTEAFF
d_call: TRBD2; j_call: TRBJ2-3; clone_size: many; v_call: TRBV28; cdr3_nt: TGTGCCAGCAGTTTAGGGTCTAGCGGGAGAACAGATACGCAGTATTTT; cdr3_aa: CASSLGSSGRTDTQYF
d_call: NA; j_call: TRBJ1-2; clone_size: many; v_call: TRBV28; cdr3_nt: TGTGCCAGCAGTTCACCACCATCCGAGTTCTATGGCTACACCTTC; cdr3_aa: CASSSPPSEFYGYTF
d_call: TRBD1; j_call: TRBJ2-6; clone_size: many; v_call: TRBV7-2; cdr3_nt: TGTGCCAGCAGCCTTTTACAGGGGGCAAAGGGGGCCAACGTCCTGACTTTC; cdr3_aa: CASSLLQGAKGANVLTF
d_call: TRBD1; j_call: TRBJ1-4; clone_size: few; v_call: TRBV20-1; cdr3_nt: TGCAGTGCTAGAGATCTTCCCGACAGGGTTAATGAAAAACTGTTTTTT; cdr3_aa: CSARDLPDRVNEKLFF
d_call: TRBD2; j_call: TRBJ2-1; clone_size: many; v_call: TRBV7-2; cdr3_nt: TGTGCCAGCAGCCCATTGGGGTTAGCGGGAGGGTTCAATGAGCAGTTCTTC; cdr3_aa: CASSPLGLAGGFNEQFF
d_call: TRBD1; j_call: TRBJ1-2; clone_size: few; v_call: TRBV28; cdr3_nt: TGTGCCAGCAGTTTACTGACAGGGGAAAACGTTAGCTATGGCTACACCTTC; cdr3_aa: CASSLLTGENVSYGYTF
d_call: TRBD2; j_call: TRBJ2-3; clone_size: many; v_call: TRBV12-3/TRBV12-4; cdr3_nt: TGTGCCAGCAGTTTAGGTCGGGGGGGGGCAGATACGCAGTATTTT; cdr3_aa: CASSLGRGGADTQYF
d_call: NA; j_call: TRBJ2-1; clone_size: many; v_call: TRBV18; cdr3_nt: TGTGCCAGCTCACCAGGAGCCCTTCCCTATGAGCAGTTCTTC; cdr3_aa: CASSPGALPYEQFF
d_call: NA; j_call: TRBJ2-7; clone_size: many; v_call: TRBV5-1; cdr3_nt: TGCGCCAGCAGCTTGACTATGTCCGAGCAGTACTTC; cdr3_aa: CASSLTMSEQYF
d_call: TRBD1; j_call: TRBJ1-1; clone_size: many; v_call: TRBV28; cdr3_nt: TGTGCCAGCACCCAGGACAGGGTGAACACTGAAGCTTTCTTT; cdr3_aa: CASTQDRVNTEAFF
d_call: NA; j_call: TRBJ2-3; clone_size: many; v_call: TRBV20-1; cdr3_nt: TGCAGTGCTAGACAGGGAACCTATACGCAGTATTTT; cdr3_aa: CSARQGTYTQYF
d_call: NA; j_call: TRBJ2-3; clone_size: NA; v_call: TRBV20-1; cdr3_nt: TGCAGTGCTACTAACGTCTTCGGCGGGGCGAGCACAGATACGCAGTATTTT; cdr3_aa: CSATNVFGGASTDTQYF
d_call: NA; j_call: TRBJ1-1; clone_size: NA; v_call: TRBV5-5; cdr3_nt: TGTGCCAGCAGCTCGATTGACGGGATGTACACTGAAGCTTTCTTT; cdr3_aa: CASSSIDGMYTEAFF
d_call: NA; j_call: TRBJ1-1; clone_size: many; v_call: TRBV18; cdr3_nt: TGTGCCAGCTCACCAGGGATCGCCACTGAAGCTTTCTTT; cdr3_aa: CASSPGIATEAFF
d_call: TRBD1; j_call: TRBJ2-5; clone_size: NA; v_call: TRBV2; cdr3_nt: TGTGCCTTCTGTTTGCGGACAGGGCATTATGTGGGTTACTTAGGGACCCAGTACTTC; cdr3_aa: CAFCLRTGHYVGYLGTQYF
d_call: TRBD2; j_call: TRBJ2-3; clone_size: many; v_call: TRBV4-1; cdr3_nt: TGCGCCAGCAGCCAAGCCCCCACTAGCGGGAGCTCAGATACGCAGTATTTT; cdr3_aa: CASSQAPTSGSSDTQYF
d_call: TRBD1; j_call: TRBJ2-2; clone_size: NA; v_call: TRBV5-1; cdr3_nt: TGCGCCAGCAGCTTGGTGATGAAACAGGGGGCCGGCGGGGAGCTGTTTTTT; cdr3_aa: CASSLVMKQGAGGELFF
d_call: TRBD1; j_call: TRBJ2-2; clone_size: many; v_call: TRBV27; cdr3_nt: TGTGCCAGCAGGACTACAGGGGGTTCCGGGGAGCTGTTTTTT; cdr3_aa: CASRTTGGSGELFF
d_call: TRBD2; j_call: TRBJ2-5; clone_size: many; v_call: TRBV27; cdr3_nt: TGTGCCAGCAGTTTGACTAGCGGGAGAGGACAAGAGACCCAGTACTTC; cdr3_aa: CASSLTSGRGQETQYF
d_call: NA; j_call: TRBJ2-7; clone_size: many; v_call: TRBV18; cdr3_nt: TGTGCCAGCTCACCGGGGGATCTCTACGAGCAGTACTTC; cdr3_aa: CASSPGDLYEQYF
d_call: NA; j_call: TRBJ2-3; clone_size: many; v_call: TRBV18; cdr3_nt: TGTGCCAGCTCACCCGGGCCGGGACGTGAAACAGATACGCAGTATTTT; cdr3_aa: CASSPGPGRETDTQYF
d_call: NA; j_call: TRBJ2-5; clone_size: many; v_call: TRBV29-1; cdr3_nt: TGCAGCGTCGGACAAGAGACCCAGTACTTC; cdr3_aa: CSVGQETQYF
d_call: NA; j_call: TRBJ2-5; clone_size: NA; v_call: TRBV13; cdr3_nt: TGTGCCAGCAGCTTACCTCGTAGTGAATCCGGGGGTTACCAAGAGACCCAGTACTTC; cdr3_aa: CASSLPRSESGGYQETQYF
d_call: TRBD2; j_call: TRBJ2-7; clone_size: many; v_call: TRBV7-2; cdr3_nt: TGTGCCAGCAGCCTGGGACTAGGGTACGAGCAGTACTTC; cdr3_aa: CASSLGLGYEQYF
d_call: NA; j_call: TRBJ1-2; clone_size: many; v_call: TRBV28; cdr3_nt: TGTGCCAGCAAGCTGACAGCTTTCTATGGCTACACCTTC; cdr3_aa: CASKLTAFYGYTF
d_call: NA; j_call: TRBJ1-1; clone_size: many; v_call: TRBV28; cdr3_nt: TGTGCCAGCAGGCAACCTAGTGAAGCTTTCTTT; cdr3_aa: CASRQPSEAFF
d_call: NA; j_call: TRBJ2-7; clone_size: NA; v_call: TRBV20-1; cdr3_nt: TGCAGTGCTAGAGATAGAGGCGGGACAGTTGTCTACGAGCAGTACTTC; cdr3_aa: CSARDRGGTVVYEQYF
d_call: NA; j_call: TRBJ2-5; clone_size: many; v_call: TRBV2; cdr3_nt: TGTGCCAGCAGATCCGGGGGAAATAGTGGAGAGACCCAGTACTTC; cdr3_aa: CASRSGGNSGETQYF
d_call: TRBD2; j_call: TRBJ2-2; clone_size: many; v_call: TRBV4-2; cdr3_nt: TGTGCCAGCAGCCTAGGACTAGCGGGAGGCCAGACGAACACCGGGGAGCTGTTTTTT; cdr3_aa: CASSLGLAGGQTNTGELFF
d_call: NA; j_call: TRBJ2-7; clone_size: many; v_call: TRBV10-3; cdr3_nt: TGTGCCATCAGGGGGACAACGGCCTACGAGCAGTACTTC; cdr3_aa: CAIRGTTAYEQYF
d_call: NA; j_call: TRBJ2-1; clone_size: many; v_call: TRBV5-5; cdr3_nt: TGTGCCAGCAGCCCTGGAGGCAATGAGCAGTTCTTC; cdr3_aa: CASSPGGNEQFF
d_call: TRBD1; j_call: TRBJ1-2; clone_size: few; v_call: TRBV10-3; cdr3_nt: TGTGCCATGGGACAGGGGTCCTACTATGGCTACACCTTC; cdr3_aa: CAMGQGSYYGYTF
d_call: TRBD1; j_call: TRBJ2-4; clone_size: many; v_call: TRBV24-1; cdr3_nt: TGTGCCACCAGTGATTTATGGGACAGGGGGTCCAAAAACATTCAGTACTTC; cdr3_aa: CATSDLWDRGSKNIQYF
d_call: NA; j_call: TRBJ2-7; clone_size: many; v_call: TRBV10-3; cdr3_nt: TGTGCCATCAGTGTGCAGCCTACAAGCTCCTACGAGCAGTACTTC; cdr3_aa: CAISVQPTSSYEQYF
d_call: TRBD1; j_call: TRBJ2-5; clone_size: many; v_call: TRBV20-1; cdr3_nt: TGCAGTGCTAGCGGCGGGACAGGGCTTCAAGAGACCCAGTACTTC; cdr3_aa: CSASGGTGLQETQYF
d_call: NA; j_call: TRBJ2-2; clone_size: many; v_call: TRBV7-7; cdr3_nt: TGTGCCAGCAGCTTAGCTAGCGGACACATGGCCGGGGAGCTGTTTTTT; cdr3_aa: CASSLASGHMAGELFF
d_call: NA; j_call: TRBJ2-3; clone_size: many; v_call: TRBV12-3/TRBV12-4; cdr3_nt: TGTGCCAGCAGTCGACCGGGAAATACGCAGTATTTT; cdr3_aa: CASSRPGNTQYF
d_call: NA; j_call: TRBJ2-7; clone_size: many; v_call: TRBV5-1; cdr3_nt: TGCGCCAGCAGCTTGGCCTGGGCCAGGCACTTCTACGAGCAGTACTTC; cdr3_aa: CASSLAWARHFYEQYF
d_call: NA; j_call: TRBJ1-5; clone_size: many; v_call: TRBV3-1; cdr3_nt: TGTGCCAGCAGCCAAGATATGGCAAGCAATCAGCCCCAGCATTTT; cdr3_aa: CASSQDMASNQPQHF
d_call: TRBD2; j_call: TRBJ2-3; clone_size: NA; v_call: TRBV20-1; cdr3_nt: TGCAGTGCTAGTTGGGGGGGGAGGACAGATACGCAGTATTTT; cdr3_aa: CSASWGGRTDTQYF
d_call: NA; j_call: TRBJ2-1; clone_size: few; v_call: TRBV7-2; cdr3_nt: TGTGCCAGCAGCTTAGGTGGGAGAGAATACAATGAGCAGTTCTTC; cdr3_aa: CASSLGGREYNEQFF
d_call: NA; j_call: TRBJ2-3; clone_size: few; v_call: TRBV5-5; cdr3_nt: TGTGCCAGCAGCCCTGTGATCGGGGGGCCTCAAATAGATACGCAGTATTTT; cdr3_aa: CASSPVIGGPQIDTQYF
d_call: TRBD2; j_call: TRBJ2-3; clone_size: many; v_call: TRBV20-1; cdr3_nt: TGCAGTGCTAGTACTAGCGCAAGCACAGATACGCAGTATTTT; cdr3_aa: CSASTSASTDTQYF
d_call: TRBD2; j_call: TRBJ2-1; clone_size: NA; v_call: TRBV11-2; cdr3_nt: TGTGCCAGCAGCCCTGTGCGGGGGGGCGGATACAATGAGCAGTTCTTC; cdr3_aa: CASSPVRGGGYNEQFF
d_call: NA; j_call: TRBJ2-5; clone_size: NA; v_call: TRBV7-9; cdr3_nt: TGTGCCAGCAGCTTAGCGGACTGGAAGACCCAGTACTTC; cdr3_aa: CASSLADWKTQYF
d_call: NA; j_call: TRBJ2-5; clone_size: many; v_call: TRBV7-2; cdr3_nt: TGTGCCAGCAGCTTAAAGTCTGGGGGAACCCAGTACTTC; cdr3_aa: CASSLKSGGTQYF
d_call: TRBD1; j_call: TRBJ1-1; clone_size: many; v_call: TRBV12-3/TRBV12-4; cdr3_nt: TGTGCCAGCCAACAGGGGAGCTTCTTT; cdr3_aa: CASQQGSFF
d_call: NA; j_call: TRBJ2-7; clone_size: many; v_call: TRBV7-8; cdr3_nt: TGTGCCAGCAGCTTGGGGCCAGGACAACCCTACGAGCAGTACTTC; cdr3_aa: CASSLGPGQPYEQYF
d_call: NA; j_call: TRBJ1-2; clone_size: few; v_call: TRBV28; cdr3_nt: TGTGCCAGCAGTTTATGGGGAAAATACACCTTC; cdr3_aa: CASSLWGKYTF
d_call: TRBD1; j_call: TRBJ2-5; clone_size: many; v_call: TRBV4-2; cdr3_nt: TGTGCCAGCAGCCGGGACAGGGAGTTAGGTGAAGAGACCCAGTACTTC; cdr3_aa: CASSRDRELGEETQYF